The next 17 T cell receptor beta chains were all read from a single sample in a study of tumor and adjacent non-tumor tissue in lung cancer. No cell sorting was done before RNA was extracted from the tissue. This non-tumor lung sample came from over 3 cm beyond the tumor edge. The library came from three nested PCR rounds adapted from ARM-PCR protocols. TCRdb called the multiplex PCR reads again in MiXCR, with one record for every CDR3 protein. The sample has tens of thousands of distinct CDR3 sequences, 80% to 90% seen once. The sequencing sample was made of distant non-tumor lung tissue. These receptors originate from a man aged 55-75 years with non-small cell lung cancer.

Comments on this clonotype: A much larger clone sits a single nucleotide away, making a read error possible. The conserved phenylalanine or tryptophan is not found at the CDR3 terminus, so this likely reflects a read error. The limits of the CDR3 on the DNA are not certain, so only TCRdb's listed CDR3 is given. The chain combines TRBV29-1 with TRBJ1-1. From germline, CDR1 is SQVTM and CDR2 ANQGSEA. The CDR3 has 11 amino acids, counting both end residues. CDR3 amino acids: CSGGEDTEVFS.

About this clonotype itself: At one end, the junction sequence differs from germline, possibly due to a read error. The rearrangement uses TRBV4-3 and TRBJ2-7; a possible D gene is TRBD2 (5 bases). Germline CDR1 reads LGHNA; CDR2 reads YSLEER. CDR3 size: 15 residues. The CDR3 loop is CASSQEVAPSYEQYF. The CDR3 DNA sequence: TGCGCCAGCAGTCAAGAAGTAGCGCCTTCATACGAGCAGTACTTC.

This clonotype was counted a single time. The CDR3 bases are TGTGCCAGCGGCCACACAGATACGCAGTATTTT. Translated, it gives CASGHTDTQYF. The V and J genes are TRBV6-6 and TRBJ2-3; D gene ambiguous. Trimming shortened V by 8 bases and J by 2 bases, and 5 bases separated the two germline ends. In germline, CDR1 is MNHNY, CDR2 SVGAGI (reference sequence). The CDR3 spans 11 residues.

With regard to this clonotype: The junction does not match germline at one end; this may be a read error. This chain joins TRBV11-3 and TRBJ2-2; D call uncertain. Germline CDR1 reads SGHNT; CDR2 reads YENEEA. This CDR3 comprises 14 residues. CDR3 in DNA: TGTGACAGCAGCTTTACGATTGAGCCCGGAGAGCTGTTTTTC. Translating gives CDSSFTIEPGELFF.

This chain joins TRBV5-4 and TRBJ2-7, with D perhaps given as TRBD1 or TRBD2 (6 bases each). The CDR3 has 14 amino acids. Germline CDR1 and CDR2: SGHNT and YYREEE (reference sequence). V dropped 4 bases and J dropped 2 bases, with 13 bases sitting between them. DNA for the CDR3: TGTGCCAGCAGCCTGAAGGGGGGACCCTACGAGCAGTACTTC. Amino acids: CASSLKGGPYEQYF.

Details on this clonotype: At one boundary the junction diverges from the germline segment, which might be a read error. The V call is TRBV10-2, the J call TRBJ2-7; D is undetermined. CDR1 is WSHSY, CDR2 SAAADI, per germline. The CDR3 is 14 residues long. The CDR3 DNA follows: TGCGCCAGCGGTGAGACCGAGGTAATCTACGAGCAGTACTTC. Encoded protein: CASGETEVIYEQYF.

As regards this clonotype: A read error may explain this, as a much larger clone is one base away. The chain has TRBV12-3 or TRBV12-4 and TRBJ2-5; the match to TRBD2 covers 12 bases. The J segment lost 4 bases and the V segment lost 8 bases, leaving 8 bases of the junction unmatched. The CDR3 is made up of 15 amino acids. CDR3 bases: TGTGCCAGCTGTTCTAGCGGGGGGGCTTTAGAGACCCAGTACTTC. Protein: CASCSSGGALETQYF.

This clonotype was counted a few times. Just one base apart from a much larger clone, this may be a read error. The rearrangement uses TRBV29-1 and TRBJ2-3, with a tentative D call TRBD1 (6 bases). Germline CDR1 and CDR2: SQVTM and ANQGSEA. This CDR3 region has 13 residues. The CDR3 spells CGVEDRRGDTQYF. The DNA for the CDR3 is TGCGGCGTTGAAGATAGAAGGGGGGATACGCAGTATTTT.

In this sample, this clonotype turned up many times. The CDR3: CSVEGSFNTEAFF. CDR3 DNA: TGCAGCGTTGAAGGGAGTTTCAACACTGAAGCTTTCTTT. The V gene is TRBV29-1, the J gene TRBJ1-1; no clear D gene. Trimming stripped 1 base from V and 2 bases from J, with 8 bases between. The CDR3 consists of 13 residues. Per germline, CDR1 SQVTM and CDR2 ANQGSEA.

This clonotype was seen once. This chain links TRBV12-3 or TRBV12-4 with TRBJ2-3; D unclear. The germline V and J ends were trimmed by 1 base and 1 base, with 6 bases remaining between them. The CDR3 has 14 amino acids. CDR3 loop: CASSLGLGTDTQYF. CDR3 DNA: TGTGCCAGCAGTTTAGGGTTGGGCACAGATACGCAGTATTTT.

About this clonotype itself: The junction departs from germline at one end; a sequencing error may be responsible. The chain is built from TRBV20-1 and TRBJ2-5, with a possible D match to TRBD2 (7 bases). Germline V gives CDR1 DFQATT, CDR2 SNEGSKA (reference sequence). The CDR3 runs 16 residues. The CDR3 DNA sequence: TGCAGTGCTAGATGGGTGGGGGGGCGAGGGCAAGAGACCCAATACTTC. The encoded protein is CSARWVGGRGQETQYF.

Note on this clonotype: At one of its ends the junction is not consistent with the germline gene, which may arise from a read error. The V and J genes are TRBV28 and TRBJ2-7, with TRBD1 identical over 9 bases. The CDR3 length is 15 residues. Germline CDR1 reads MDHEN; CDR2 reads SYDVKM. The CDR3 is CVSSSSGTGTYEQYF. The DNA for the CDR3 is TGTGTCAGCAGCTCCTCTGGGACAGGGACCTACGAGCAGTACTTC.

This clonotype was seen ten or more times. The chain is built from TRBV7-9 and TRBJ2-7, with D hard to call. From germline, CDR1 is SEHNR and CDR2 FQNEAQ (reference sequence). There are 12 residues in the CDR3. The ends were cut back, 4 bases at V and 6 bases at J, with 10 bases in the middle. In DNA, the CDR3 is TGTGCCAGCAGCTCCCCTCTAAGCGAGCAGTACTTC. Amino acids: CASSSPLSEQYF.

The sample holds one count of this clonotype. The V call is TRBV20-1, the J call TRBJ1-5; D perhaps matches TRBD1 (6 bases). The end of the DNA fits TRBJ2-3 better, so the J call may be wrong. The CDR3 consists of 13 residues. Per the germline V gene, CDR1 is DFQATT and CDR2 is SNEGSKA (reference sequence). Here the CDR3 DNA reads TGCAGTGCTAGGTTTTGGGACAATCAGCCCCAGTATTTT. Its translation: CSARFWDNQPQYF.

With respect to this clonotype: Since a much larger clone is just one base distant, this may be a read error. As DNA, the CDR3 is TGTGTCAGCAGCTTATTATCACAGGGGGGGATCGAGCAGTACTTC. It translates to CVSSLLSQGGIEQYF. The chain couples TRBV11-2 to TRBJ2-7, with a possible D match to TRBD1 (8 bases). This CDR3 is built from 15 residues. Per germline, CDR1 SGHAT and CDR2 FQNNGV. Full variable domain (rest looked up from reference TRBV11-2 and TRBJ2-7): EAGVAQSPRYKIIEKRQSVAFWCNPISGHATLYWYQQILGQGPKLLIQFQNNGVVDDSQLPKDRFSAERLKGVDSTLKIQPAKLEDSAVYLCVSSLLSQGGIEQYFGPGTRLTVT.

A remark on this clonotype: A much larger clone is a single base away; this may be a read error. The chain has TRBV5-6 and TRBJ1-1; 7 bases are a match to TRBD1. Looked up from germline, CDR1 is SGHDT and CDR2 is YYEEEE. The CDR3 totals 14 residues. CDR3 nucleotides: TGTGTCACCACACGGACCAACAGGGGCACTGAAGCTTTCTTT. Amino acid sequence: CVTTRTNRGTEAFF.

Concerning this clonotype itself: A read error may produce the germline difference seen at one junction end. J is TRBJ1-5 and V is TRBV20-1; D gene uncertain. The germline CDR1 and CDR2 sequences are DFQATT and SNEGSKA (reference sequence). The length of the CDR3 is 15 residues. This CDR3 is CNARASVGYHQPQHF. The DNA for the CDR3 is TGCAATGCTAGGGCCTCAGTGGGGTACCATCAGCCCCAGCATTTT.